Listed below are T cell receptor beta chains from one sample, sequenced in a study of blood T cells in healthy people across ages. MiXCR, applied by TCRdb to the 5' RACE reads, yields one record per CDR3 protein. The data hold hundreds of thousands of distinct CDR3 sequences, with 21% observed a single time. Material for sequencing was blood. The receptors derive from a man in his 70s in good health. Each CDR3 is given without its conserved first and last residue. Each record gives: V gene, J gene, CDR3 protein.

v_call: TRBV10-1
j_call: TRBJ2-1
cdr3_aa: ASSGPGGPVNEQF

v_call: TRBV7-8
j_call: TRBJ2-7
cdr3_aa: ASTRTSELEQY

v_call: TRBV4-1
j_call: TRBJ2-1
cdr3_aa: ASSRATSGSYNEQF

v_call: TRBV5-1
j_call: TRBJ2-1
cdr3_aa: ASSLDPGANDEQF

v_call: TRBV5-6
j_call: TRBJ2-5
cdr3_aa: ASSSPGNRERETQY

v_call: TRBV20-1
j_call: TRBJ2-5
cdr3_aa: SASLGGTQY

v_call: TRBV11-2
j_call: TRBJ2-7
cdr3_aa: SSSLIGVEQY

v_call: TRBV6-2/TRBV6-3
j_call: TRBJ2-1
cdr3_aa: ASSRVRPYNEQF

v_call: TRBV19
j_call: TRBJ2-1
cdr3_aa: ASSTLASYNEQF

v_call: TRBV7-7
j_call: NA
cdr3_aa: ASSSERGAYNEQF

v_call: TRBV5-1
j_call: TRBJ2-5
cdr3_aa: ASSLDAGGPGKTQY

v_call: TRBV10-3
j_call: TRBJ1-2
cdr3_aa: AISETGGTYGYT

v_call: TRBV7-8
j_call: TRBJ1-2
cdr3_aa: ASSLGLSSYGYT

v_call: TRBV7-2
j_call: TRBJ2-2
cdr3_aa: ASSVRQGRTGELF

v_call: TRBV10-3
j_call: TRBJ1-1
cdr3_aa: AMGEGREAEAF

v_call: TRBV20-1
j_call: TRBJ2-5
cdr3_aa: SAWDPLPTQY

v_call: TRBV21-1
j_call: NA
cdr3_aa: ASSKIGGNEQF